This TCR beta chain was obtained from a study of blood T cell repertoires in COVID-19. This table comes from immunoSEQ multiplex PCR, and its TCRdb copy is limited to in-frame clones, with some not included. In the table there are fewer than 110,000 clones, 70% to 90% of which are singletons. The CDR3 is made up of 13 amino acids. Germline-derived CDR1 and CDR2 are MNHEY and SVGAGI. The V segment lost 6 bases and the J segment 10 bases; nucleotides outside the gene matches: 8. The sample consisted of peripheral blood. The source of this sequence is a man in his forties or fifties in a cohort sampled during active COVID-19. This chain connects TRBV6-5 to TRBJ2-1; 8 nucleotides line up with TRBD1. The CDR3 DNA reads TGTGCCAGCAGCAGTTCAGGGGGCGGAGAGCAGTTCTTC. Protein: CASSSSGGGEQFF.